A single T cell receptor (beta chain) is shown here with its context. As yet, its antigen is unknown. PCR employed 60 Vbeta and 13 Jbeta primers. Method: immunoSEQ multiplex PCR; TCRdb's copy keeps in-frame clones and lacks some. The table shows approximately 190,000 clones, with 70% to 80% occurring only once. This entry belongs to a study of cytomegalovirus exposure and HLA in healthy donors. The study, taken as a whole, reports: Most CMV-associated TCR beta chains appeared HLA-restricted in a later analysis. Immune exposure data for these donors was limited to CMV serostatus.

The germline V and J ends were trimmed by 3 bases and 5 bases, with 7 bases remaining between them. The CDR3 covers 12 residues. Germline V gene sequence: CDR1 MDHEN, CDR2 SYDVKM. The chain is built from TRBV28 and TRBJ2-5; D unresolved. This TCR was sampled from a woman in her twenties or thirties in good health and CMV-seropositive. Sequenced sample: PBMCs. The CDR3 bases are TGTGCCAGCAGTTTCGGGTGGGAGACCCAGTACTTC. It specifies CASSFGWETQYF.